This T cell receptor (beta chain) was obtained from a study of beta chain features in type 1 diabetes. In regard to this clone: Its cognate antigen is unknown.

Study conclusions and caveats: Sequencing used cDNA, and cells with high TCR expression could therefore be over-represented. Sampled from patients, naive, central memory and Treg TCRB repertoires appeared more similar than those sampled from healthy donors. VDJ junctions from patients with type 1 diabetes contained fewer insertions and more deletions. PCR might favor shorter templates, but any such skew would affect patients and controls equally.

The trim removed 3 bases at V and 2 bases at J, leaving 7 bases unmatched. CDR3 length: 15 residues. Germline V gene data show CDR1 as SGDLS and CDR2 as YYNGEE. Reverse transcription of all isolated RNA meant that expressed TCRB transcripts were sequenced. Using immunoSEQ multiplex PCR, the repertoire was profiled, and TCRdb retains in-frame clones only, with some absent. The sample includes about 180,000 clones, 10% to 15% seen only once; the top ten take around 0.63%. The chain combines TRBV9 with TRBJ1-2; 7 positions agree with TRBD1. This clonotype was obtained from a young woman in good health. The sequencing input was central memory CD4+ T cells from blood. The DNA for the CDR3 is TGTGCCAGCAGCGCTTATCCGGGACAGAACTATGGCTACACCTTC. Protein: CASSAYPGQNYGYTF.